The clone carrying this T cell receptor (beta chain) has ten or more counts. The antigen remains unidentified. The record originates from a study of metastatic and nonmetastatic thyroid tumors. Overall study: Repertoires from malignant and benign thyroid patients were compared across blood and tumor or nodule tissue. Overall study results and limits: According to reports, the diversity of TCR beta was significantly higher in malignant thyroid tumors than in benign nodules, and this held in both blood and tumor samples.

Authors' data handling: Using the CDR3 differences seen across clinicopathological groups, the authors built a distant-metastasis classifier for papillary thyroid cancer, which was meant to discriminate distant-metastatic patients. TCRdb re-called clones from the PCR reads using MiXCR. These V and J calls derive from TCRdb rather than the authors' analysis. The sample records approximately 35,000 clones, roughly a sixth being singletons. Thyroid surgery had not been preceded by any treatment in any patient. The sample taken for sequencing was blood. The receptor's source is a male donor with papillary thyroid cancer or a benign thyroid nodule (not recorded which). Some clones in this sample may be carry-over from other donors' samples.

DNA of the CDR3: TGTGCCAGCAGCTTAACTAGCGGGACCTACGAGCAGTACTTC. Its translation is CASSLTSGTYEQYF. The chain carries TRBV5-4 and TRBJ2-7; TRBD2 agrees at 10 bases. Germline values: CDR1 SGHNT, CDR2 YYREEE (reference sequence). The junction had 1 base not matched to a gene; V was cut back by 2 bases and J by 2 bases. The CDR3 is 14 amino acids.